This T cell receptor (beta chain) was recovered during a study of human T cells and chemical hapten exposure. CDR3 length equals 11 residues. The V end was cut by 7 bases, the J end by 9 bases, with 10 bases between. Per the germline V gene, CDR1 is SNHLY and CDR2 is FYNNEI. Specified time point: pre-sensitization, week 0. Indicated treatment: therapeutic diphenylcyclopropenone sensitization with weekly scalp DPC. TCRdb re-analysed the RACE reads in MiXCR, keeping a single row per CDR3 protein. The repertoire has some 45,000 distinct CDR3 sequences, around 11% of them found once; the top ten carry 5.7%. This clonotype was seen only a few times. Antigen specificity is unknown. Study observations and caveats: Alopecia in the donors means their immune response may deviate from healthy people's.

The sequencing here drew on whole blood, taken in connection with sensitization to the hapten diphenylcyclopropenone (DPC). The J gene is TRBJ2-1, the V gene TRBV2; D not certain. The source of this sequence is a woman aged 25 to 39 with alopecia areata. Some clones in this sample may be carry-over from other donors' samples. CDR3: CASMWAGEQFF. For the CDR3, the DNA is TGTGCCAGCATGTGGGCAGGTGAGCAGTTCTTC.